This entry is about one T cell receptor beta chain. The repertoire was sequenced with immunoSEQ multiplex PCR; TCRdb's copy has only in-frame clones and lacks some. This sample has approximately 200,000 clones; about 86% occur once, and the top ten carry about 1.5%. This CDR3 contains 15 residues. The germline V gene has CDR1 ENHRY and CDR2 SYGVKD. V gave up 2 bases and J gave up 4 bases; unmatched junction bases: 7. This specimen belongs to a study of blood T cell repertoires in COVID-19. What was sequenced was peripheral blood. The chain combines TRBV10-3 with TRBJ2-5; 7 nucleotides match TRBD1. The source is a man younger than 35 with active or convalescent COVID-19. The CDR3 DNA sequence: TGTGCCATCAGTGAGGGACAGGCTGCCGTAGAGACCCAGTACTTC. This gives the protein CAISEGQAAVETQYF.